This T cell receptor (beta chain) was sequenced in a study of T cell responses to AZD1222 COVID-19 vaccine. V was shortened by 4 bases and J by 1 base, with 7 bases between the two germline ends. CDR1 is ENHRY, CDR2 SYGVKD, per germline. The CDR3 is made up of 13 amino acids. Regarding this clone: What it binds is unknown.

Notes on the study in general: Reportedly, nearly half of unique spike TCRs recognized epitopes outside B.1.351/B.1.1.7 mutations.

The repertoire was sequenced with immunoSEQ multiplex PCR; TCRdb's copy has only in-frame clones and lacks some. The data hold about 180,000 clones, with approximately 90% observed a single time. The starting material was peripheral blood, obtained on day 0 of AZD1222 vaccination. The V and J genes are TRBV10-3 and TRBJ1-1; D uncertain. This clonotype was sampled from an adult in good health. The CDR3: CAISVKGNTEAFF. CDR3 nucleotide sequence: TGTGCCATCAGTGTTAAGGGGAACACTGAAGCTTTCTTT.